The sequence of this T cell receptor beta chain was determined in a study of naive and memory T cell subsets. In its sample, this clonotype was seen a few times. Its antigen is as yet unknown. From the second PCR step, alpha and beta chains were amplified apart. The CDR3 has 12 amino acids. V was clipped by 8 bases and J by 2 bases, with 11 bases between them. Germline V gives CDR1 GTSNPN, CDR2 SVGIG (reference sequence). Points from the study as a whole: From naive to CM, EM and EMRA, diversity decreased and Gini increased. A few larger clonotypes appeared in naive repertoires, especially CD8, possibly memory cells re-expressing CD45RA. Naive and memory subsets had different power law exponents for TCR abundance. Findings for naive and memory subsets could not be checked against ground truth.

An equimolar mix of two oligonucleotides served as the beta constant-region primer for TRBC1 and TRBC2. Nested alpha and beta constant-region primers with the SP2 primer drove four PCR rounds on ligated cDNA. TCRdb called the UMI-ligation and nested PCR reads again in MiXCR, with one record for every CDR3 protein. Of 150,000 or so distinct CDR3 sequences in the sample, over 20% were seen once. This receptor was taken from a human donor in good health. The sample was naive CD4+ T cells from blood. This rearrangement joins TRBV30 to TRBJ2-3; D is uncertain. The CDR3 sequence is CARSSDTDTQYF. The CDR3 nucleotides are TGTGCCAGATCGTCAGACACAGATACGCAGTATTTT.